The 16 T cell receptor beta chains given below trace back to one sample, sequenced in a study of T cell responses to AZD1222 COVID-19 vaccine. Generated by immunoSEQ multiplex PCR, the TCRdb table keeps only in-frame clones and is missing some. The table lists around 150,000 clones, about 93% of them singletons. Here the sequenced sample was peripheral blood, taken 28 days after the second AZD1222 dose. These receptor sequences come from an adult who received the AZD1222 COVID-19 vaccine.

V is TRBV7-2 and J is TRBJ2-7; tentatively, D is TRBD1 or TRBD2 (5 bases each). Germline V lookup: CDR1 SGHTA, CDR2 FQGNSA. Trimming stripped 4 bases from V and 10 bases from J, with 17 bases between. There are 13 residues in the CDR3. This CDR3 reads CASSSSPGPTQYF. Written as DNA, the CDR3 is TGTGCCAGCAGCTCTTCACCGGGGCCCACCCAGTACTTC.

This chain joins TRBV27 and TRBJ2-3, with TRBD2 as a possible D gene (6 bases). The CDR3 contains 16 residues. Germline assignment: CDR1 MNHEY and CDR2 SMNVEV (reference sequence). V was shortened by 4 bases and J by 0 bases, with 14 bases between the two germline ends. This CDR3 reads CASSSRAGYSTDTQYF. DNA for the CDR3: TGTGCCAGCAGTTCGAGGGCGGGGTATAGCACAGATACGCAGTATTTT.

The chain uses TRBV19 and TRBJ2-3; the D gene is possibly TRBD2 (6 bases). Trimming removed 11 bases at V and 1 base at J, with 13 bases between. CDR1 is LNHDA and CDR2 is SQIVND in the germline V gene (reference sequence). CDR3 length equals 13 residues. The CDR3 sequence: CALRDSGTDTQYF. The CDR3 region has the DNA TGTGCCCTGAGGGACTCTGGCACAGATACGCAGTATTTT.

This clone is a singleton in its sample. V is TRBV7-3 and J is TRBJ2-3, with D possibly called TRBD1 or TRBD2 (5 bases each). Germline V lookup: CDR1 SGHTA, CDR2 FQGTGA. The V and J ends lost 5 bases and 2 bases respectively, with 14 bases between them. The CDR3 totals 15 residues. The CDR3 region is CASSPTGGFTDTQYF. The CDR3 nucleotides are TGTGCCAGCAGCCCAACAGGAGGCTTCACAGATACGCAGTATTTT.

The chain couples TRBV13 to TRBJ1-5, with D possibly matching TRBD1 (6 bases). The CDR3 sequence is 14 residues long. Germline V lookup: CDR1 PRHDT, CDR2 FYEKMQ (reference sequence). V was cut by 6 bases and J by 7 bases, with 16 bases left in between. This CDR3 reads CASRRSGGGQPQHF. CDR3 DNA sequence: TGTGCCAGCAGACGCTCGGGAGGGGGACAGCCCCAGCATTTT.

For this clone: One base away lies a much larger clone, so this may be a sequencing read error. The chain uses TRBV7-6 and TRBJ1-1; no clear D. CDR3 length: 13 amino acids. CDR1 and CDR2 from the germline V gene are SGHVS and FNYEAQ. V dropped 2 bases and J dropped 1 base, with 5 bases sitting between them. The CDR3 bases are TGTGCCAGCAGCTTACGGGAGAACACTGAAGCTTTCTTT. This gives the protein CASSLRENTEAFF.

CDR3 bases: TGTGCCAGCAGTCGCACACAGGGGTCTCGGGAGCTGTTTTTT. Translation gives CASSRTQGSRELFF. The chain combines TRBV6-5 with TRBJ2-2; 7 nucleotides line up with TRBD1. Germline trimming cut 5 bases from V and 9 bases from J; bases unmatched to any gene: 9. In germline, CDR1 is MNHEY, CDR2 SVGAGI. The CDR3 runs to 14 residues.

This chain uses TRBV3-1 (or the pseudogene TRBV3-2) with TRBJ2-7; D remains unclear. In germline, CDR1 is LGHDT, CDR2 YNNKEL (reference sequence). V lost 0 bases and J 6 bases, leaving 9 bases between the germline ends. The CDR3 contains 13 residues. CDR3 in DNA: TGTGCCAGCAGCCAAGACGGGCGTGGCGAGCAGTACTTC. It codes for CASSQDGRGEQYF.

This clone was picked up a small number of times. The chain joins TRBV6-6 to TRBJ2-7, with TRBD2 matching 9 bases. CDR1 is MNHNY, CDR2 SVGAGI, per germline (reference sequence). The length of the CDR3 is 15 residues. With V trimmed by 0 bases and J by 4 bases, 4 bases remained unmatched. The chain's CDR3 is CASSYSALAGYEQYF. The CDR3 DNA is TGTGCCAGCAGTTACTCTGCGCTAGCGGGGTACGAGCAGTACTTC.

This clone was seen only once. DNA of the CDR3: TGTGCCAGCAGCCTCCAGGGCCAGGGAGGCGGCTACACCTTC. Protein sequence: CASSLQGQGGGYTF. The chain is built from TRBV6-5 and TRBJ1-2; weak D call: TRBD1 (5 bases). The CDR3 runs to 14 residues. CDR1 and CDR2 from the germline V gene are MNHEY and SVGAGI. Deletions cut 6 bases from V and 8 bases from J, with 19 bases between.

The rearrangement links TRBV30 to TRBJ1-4; D gene uncertain. Germline CDR1 reads GTSNPN; CDR2 reads SVGIG (reference sequence). Deletions cut 6 bases from V and 4 bases from J, with 12 bases between. The CDR3 runs 13 residues. CDR3: CACGREDNEKLFF. DNA of the CDR3: TGTGCCTGCGGACGAGAAGATAATGAAAAACTGTTTTTT.

V usage is TRBV27 and J usage is TRBJ2-2; D is uncertain. Germline values: CDR1 MNHEY, CDR2 SMNVEV (reference sequence). The length of the CDR3 is 12 residues. The V end was cut by 3 bases, the J end by 7 bases, with 6 bases between. CDR3: CASSLTGGELFF. The CDR3 region has the DNA TGTGCCAGCAGTTTGACGGGCGGGGAGCTGTTTTTT.

The CDR3 sequence: CAWNPGQLNTEAFF. The CDR3 DNA follows: TGTGCCTGGAACCCGGGACAGTTGAACACTGAAGCTTTCTTT. The rearrangement uses TRBV30 and TRBJ1-1; 7 positions agree with TRBD1. This CDR3 has 14 residues. J gave up 0 bases and V 4 bases, and 5 bases lay outside the gene matches. Germline loops: CDR1 GTSNPN, CDR2 SVGIG (reference sequence).

This sequence joins TRBV12-3 or TRBV12-4 and TRBJ2-1, with a tentative D call TRBD2 (5 bases). The V end was cut by 3 bases, the J end by 7 bases, with 7 bases between. This CDR3 has 12 residues. CDR3 nucleotide sequence: TGTGCCAGCAGTTTGAGGGAAAATGAGCAGTTCTTC. The encoded protein is CASSLRENEQFF.

The J gene is TRBJ2-3, the V gene TRBV10-3; 9 bases agree with TRBD2. V lost 10 bases to trimming and J lost 0 bases; unmatched junction nucleotides: 11. Germline-derived CDR1 and CDR2 are ENHRY and SYGVKD. This CDR3 spans 16 amino acids. The CDR3 sequence: CATAAASGASTDTQYF. The CDR3 DNA reads as TGTGCCACCGCGGCGGCTAGCGGGGCTAGCACAGATACGCAGTATTTT.

The chain couples TRBV11-3 to TRBJ2-5; 7 bases fit TRBD2. The V segment lost 2 bases and the J segment 4 bases; nucleotides outside the gene matches: 1. Germline loops: CDR1 SGHNT, CDR2 YENEEA. The CDR3 is 13 amino acids. The CDR3 loop reads CASSLSGVETQYF. DNA for the CDR3: TGTGCCAGCAGCTTAAGCGGGGTAGAGACCCAGTACTTC.